This T cell receptor beta chain was observed in a study of blood T cell repertoires in COVID-19. Turning to the study itself: Sample material is recorded as cDNA or gDNA derived from T cells, B-cell-depleted T cells, or PBMCs.

Original processing methods: Researchers report that nucleated cell counts were estimated from reference gene primer amplification. TCRdb's table, derived via immunoSEQ multiplex PCR, lists solely in-frame clones and lacks some. D and trimming were read from the DNA, whereas the V and J calls and clone size are those reported in that table. Counted here are approximately 160,000 clones, roughly 93% occurring once; the ten biggest clones make up roughly 1.9%. A single count supports this clone. The CDR3 extends over 17 amino acids. Germline CDR1 reads SGHAT; CDR2 reads FQNNGV. V shed 1 base, J shed 5 bases, and the junction held 11 bases outside the gene matches.

The chain uses TRBV11-2 and TRBJ2-5, with TRBD2 matching 9 bases. The source of this sequence is a woman in her sixties with COVID-19, enrolled during active disease. Specimen: peripheral blood. Written as DNA, the CDR3 is TGTGCCAGCAGCTTAGGCGTGGCGGGGGGGCCAAGGGAGACCCAGTACTTC. It translates to CASSLGVAGGPRETQYF.